Sequencing of this TCR beta chain was carried out in a study of shared clonotypes between healthy human individuals. The data were produced by immunoSEQ multiplex PCR, yet TCRdb's version contains in-frame clones alone and is incomplete. The table records some 790,000 clones, about two thirds of them present only once. V was clipped by 2 bases and J by 2 bases, with 7 bases between them. The CDR3 covers 13 residues. Germline values: CDR1 SGHRS, CDR2 YFSETQ. This TCR was sampled from a young woman in good health. Input material: memory CD4+ T cells sorted from blood. Subset of the sample: CD45RA-negative fraction. The chain carries TRBV5-1 and TRBJ2-5; D not resolved. The CDR3 region is CASSFQIQETQYF. Written as DNA, the CDR3 is TGCGCCAGCAGCTTTCAGATACAAGAGACCCAGTACTTC.